This TCR beta chain was found in a study of response to subunit inactivated influenza vaccine. This clonotype was detected a few times. Its cognate antigen is unknown. General study results and limits: There was a suggestion from the authors that each seasonal influenza vaccination recruits few new T cells.

TCRdb recomputed calls from the RT-PCR reads with MiXCR, one row per CDR3 protein. The sample lists roughly 630,000 distinct CDR3 sequences; roughly 15% were seen once. Germline V gives CDR1 KGHSH, CDR2 LQKENI. V was pared by 3 bases and J by 2 bases, with 8 bases of the junction left unmatched. The CDR3 loop spans 17 amino acids. The TCR comes from a middle-aged man who received an inactivated influenza vaccine. Sequenced here: PBMCs from blood, sampled 14 days before vaccination. The chain recombines TRBV18 with TRBJ2-2; 8 bases align to TRBD1. Written as DNA, the CDR3 is TGTGCCAGCTCACCGTTAGGACAGGGACCTAACACCGGGGAGCTGTTTTTT. Its protein is CASSPLGQGPNTGELFF. Filled out from reference TRBV18 and TRBJ2-2, the complete variable domain reads NAGVMQNPRHLVRRRGQEARLRCSPMKGHSHVYWYRQLPEEGLKFMVYLQKENIIDESGMPKERFSAEFPKEGPSILRIQQVVRGDSAAYFCASSPLGQGPNTGELFFGEGSRLTVL.